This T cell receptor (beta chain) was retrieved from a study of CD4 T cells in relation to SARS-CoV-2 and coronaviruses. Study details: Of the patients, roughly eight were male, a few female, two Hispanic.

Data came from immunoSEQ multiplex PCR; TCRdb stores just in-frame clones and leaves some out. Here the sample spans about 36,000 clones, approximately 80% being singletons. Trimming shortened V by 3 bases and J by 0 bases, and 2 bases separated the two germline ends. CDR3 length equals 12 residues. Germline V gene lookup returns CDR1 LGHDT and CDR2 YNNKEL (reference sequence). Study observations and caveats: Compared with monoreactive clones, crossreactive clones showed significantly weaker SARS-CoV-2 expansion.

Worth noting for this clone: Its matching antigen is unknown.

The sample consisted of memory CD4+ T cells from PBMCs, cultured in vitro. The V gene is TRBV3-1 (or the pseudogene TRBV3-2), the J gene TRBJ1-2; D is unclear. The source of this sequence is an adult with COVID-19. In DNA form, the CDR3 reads TGTGCCAGCAGCCACACTAACTATGGCTACACCTTC. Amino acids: CASSHTNYGYTF.